The rows below give T cell receptor beta chains drawn from one sample of a study of T-cell reconstitution after alpha-beta-depleted transplantation in children. TCRdb re-derived calls from the PCR reads in MiXCR, one entry per CDR3 protein. The data show roughly 610,000 distinct CDR3 sequences, approximately 10% seen once. Sample: PBMCs from the stem cell graft donor, taken from the stem cell graft. The origin of the receptors is a human donor who donated a stem cell graft to a child with acute myeloid leukemia. Each CDR3 is given with its conserved first and last residue. D genes are given only for firm matches. Part of the rows lack a size; the others show once, few, many or a class for expanded clones.

v_gene	d_gene	j_gene	abundance	CDR3aa	CDR3nt
TRBV12-3/TRBV12-4	TRBD2	TRBJ2-7	.	CASRPSGKGNEQYF	TGTGCCAGCAGACCTAGCGGGAAAGGTAACGAGCAGTACTTC
TRBV29-1	TRBD2	TRBJ2-1	many	CSVDRLAGGNEQFF	TGCAGCGTTGACCGCCTAGCGGGAGGCAATGAGCAGTTCTTC
TRBV7-2	TRBD1	TRBJ1-4	many	CASSRDRVYEKLFF	TGTGCCAGCAGCCGGGACAGGGTATATGAAAAACTGTTTTTT
TRBV20-1	TRBD2	TRBJ2-1	many	CSARRLAGNSYNEQFF	TGCAGTGCCAGAAGACTAGCGGGGAACTCCTACAATGAGCAGTTCTTC
TRBV3-1	.	TRBJ2-7	.	CASSQDDSGAYEQYF	TGTGCCAGCAGCCAAGATGATAGCGGAGCCTACGAGCAGTACTTC
TRBV29-1	TRBD2	TRBJ2-7	many	CSVGGTSGEQYF	TGCAGCGTTGGTGGGACTAGCGGTGAGCAGTACTTC
TRBV5-1	TRBD2	TRBJ2-4	few	CASSSRLAEPLKNIQYF	TGCGCCAGCAGCTCTAGGCTAGCGGAGCCCCTTAAAAACATTCAGTACTTC
TRBV7-2	.	TRBJ2-1	many	CASSLSSPVYNEQFF	TGTGCCAGCAGCTTGAGTTCTCCGGTCTACAATGAGCAGTTCTTC
TRBV3-1	.	TRBJ1-1	.	CASSPAGENTEAFF	TGTGCCAGCAGCCCAGCGGGGGAGAACACTGAAGCTTTCTTT
TRBV6-5	TRBD2	TRBJ2-3	few	CASSYWGLAADTQYF	TGTGCCAGCAGTTACTGGGGACTAGCGGCAGATACGCAGTATTTT
TRBV6-5	.	TRBJ1-1	.	CASSYSVGGRTEAFF	TGTGCCAGCAGTTACTCGGTCGGGGGAAGGACTGAAGCTTTCTTT
TRBV6-5	TRBD2	TRBJ2-7	many	CASSSLAVSYEQYF	TGTGCCAGCAGTTCCCTAGCGGTATCCTACGAGCAGTACTTC
TRBV29-1	TRBD1	TRBJ1-2	.	CSVLTGGNYGYTF	TGCAGCGTTTTGACAGGGGGCAACTATGGCTACACCTTC
TRBV5-1	TRBD2	TRBJ2-1	.	CASSPPKLAGGGDEQFF	TGCGCCAGCAGCCCTCCTAAGTTGGCGGGAGGTGGTGATGAGCAGTTCTTC
TRBV20-1	.	TRBJ1-2	.	CSAREGAWGQGGYTF	TGCAGTGCTAGAGAAGGGGCGTGGGGACAAGGTGGCTACACCTTC
TRBV5-1	TRBD1	TRBJ2-3	.	CASKRDRGWDTQYF	TGCGCCAGCAAGCGGGACAGGGGATGGGATACGCAGTATTTT
TRBV7-2	.	TRBJ2-1	few	CASIPTGAVYNEQFF	TGTGCCAGCATCCCGACAGGAGCTGTTTACAATGAGCAGTTCTTC
TRBV7-2	TRBD2	TRBJ2-2	.	CASITGLGGGELFF	TGTGCCAGCATCACGGGACTAGGAGGCGGGGAGCTGTTTTTT
TRBV29-1	TRBD1	TRBJ2-2	.	CSAAGTGIRAELFF	TGCAGCGCAGCCGGGACAGGGATCCGCGCGGAGCTGTTTTTT
TRBV7-2	.	TRBJ2-3	.	CASSSSGGARTGHYF	TGTGCCAGCAGCTCTTCGGGTGGGGCTAGGACGGGCCATTATTTT
TRBV12-3/TRBV12-4	TRBD2	TRBJ2-5	few	CASTLGGGQETQYF	TGTGCCAGCACCCTCGGCGGGGGACAAGAGACCCAGTACTTC
TRBV6-2/TRBV6-3	.	TRBJ1-5	.	CASSYGGSNNQPQHF	TGTGCCAGCAGTTACGGGGGCTCCAACAATCAGCCCCAGCATTTT
TRBV27	.	TRBJ2-3	many	CASRKALDTQYF	TGTGCCAGCAGAAAAGCTCTAGATACGCAGTATTTT